The 23 T cell receptor beta chains below were found in one sample sequenced in a study of cytomegalovirus exposure and HLA in healthy donors. Primers included in the PCR were 60 Vbeta and 13 Jbeta primers. This table comes from immunoSEQ multiplex PCR, and its TCRdb copy is limited to in-frame clones, with some not included. The repertoire holds about 170,000 clones, approximately 85% seen once, with 2.5% to 3% in the top ten. Source material: PBMCs. The receptor set was obtained from a man under 40 in good health and CMV-seropositive.

The chain carries TRBV2 and TRBJ2-5; D is possibly TRBD1 (6 bases). This CDR3 spans 15 amino acids. V dropped 5 bases and J dropped 4 bases, with 17 bases sitting between them. The germline V gene has CDR1 SNHLY and CDR2 FYNNEI. The CDR3 reads CASSYTSGERETQYF. The CDR3 DNA is TGTGCCAGCAGTTACACCTCAGGGGAGAGAGAGACCCAGTACTTC.

This clone was recorded only once. This chain joins TRBV5-1 and TRBJ2-1; no firm D call. CDR1 and CDR2 (germline): SGHRS, YFSETQ. Trimming took 0 bases from V and 4 from J, leaving 11 bases between them. The CDR3 covers 15 residues. The CDR3 here is CASSLASTDYNEQFF. The CDR3, as DNA: TGCGCCAGCAGCTTGGCTTCCACAGATTACAATGAGCAGTTCTTC.

V gene TRBV6-5 combines with J gene TRBJ1-5, with TRBD1 matching over 9 bases. Losses at the gene ends were 5 bases for V and 5 bases for J; bases not matched to a gene: 7. The CDR3 has 15 residues. Germline lookup yields CDR1 MNHEY and CDR2 SVGAGI. The CDR3 DNA is TGTGCCAGCAGTCCCAGAGGGACAGGGCATCAGCCCCAGCATTTT. It specifies CASSPRGTGHQPQHF.

The rearrangement uses TRBV19 and TRBJ1-2; no reliable D call. The germline V gene encodes CDR1 LNHDA and CDR2 SQIVND (reference sequence). V lost 7 bases and J lost 3, with 12 bases in between. The CDR3 contains 13 residues. This chain's CDR3 is CASKRINDYGYTF. CDR3 in DNA: TGTGCCAGTAAGCGGATTAATGACTATGGCTACACCTTC.

The V gene is TRBV19, the J gene TRBJ1-1; the D is unclear. V was pared by 7 bases and J by 2 bases, with 8 bases between. The CDR3 loop spans 12 amino acids. Per the germline V gene, CDR1 is LNHDA and CDR2 is SQIVND (reference sequence). CDR3 DNA: TGTGCCAGTACTGAGGGAAACACTGAAGCTTTCTTT. Amino acids: CASTEGNTEAFF.

The chain has TRBV19 and TRBJ1-4; D unresolved. Trimming shortened V by 7 bases and J by 2 bases, and 11 bases separated the two germline ends. The V gene's germline CDR1 is LNHDA and CDR2 SQIVND (reference sequence). The CDR3 consists of 14 residues. The CDR3 spells CASTGGRTNEKLFF. In DNA form, the CDR3 reads TGTGCCAGTACAGGCGGGAGGACTAATGAAAAACTGTTTTTT.

This sequence joins TRBV10-3 and TRBJ2-3, with 10 bases identical to TRBD1. J lost 4 bases, V lost 5 bases, and 15 bases had no gene match. The CDR3 extends over 18 amino acids. Per the germline V gene, CDR1 is ENHRY and CDR2 is SYGVKD. CDR3 nucleotides: TGTGCCATCAGTCCCCTACCTGGACAGGGGGTGGGGCCAGATACGCAGTATTTT. Translated: CAISPLPGQGVGPDTQYF.

This clone has only one observation. J is TRBJ2-7 and V is TRBV5-1; 10 bases agree with TRBD2. The CDR3 sequence is 15 residues long. Germline V gene sequence: CDR1 SGHRS, CDR2 YFSETQ. V lost 4 bases, J lost 0 bases, and 4 bases stayed unmatched. The CDR3, as DNA: TGCGCCAGCAGCCTAGGGACTAGCGCCTCCTACGAGCAGTACTTC. It translates to CASSLGTSASYEQYF.

The rearrangement joins TRBV7-3 to TRBJ1-1, with D perhaps TRBD1 (6 bases). The V gene lost 2 bases and the J gene lost 6 bases, with 13 bases spanning the gap. CDR1 is SGHTA, CDR2 FQGTGA, per germline. The CDR3 is 14 residues long. CDR3 amino acids: CASSLRPYRAEAFF. For the CDR3, the DNA is TGTGCCAGCAGCTTACGCCCCTACAGGGCTGAAGCTTTCTTT.

This clone has a count of ten or more. The rearrangement links TRBV27 to TRBJ2-5; TRBD2 aligns across 9 bases. This CDR3 is 15 amino acids long. The V gene's germline CDR1 is MNHEY and CDR2 SMNVEV (reference sequence). V lost 5 bases to trimming and J lost 5 bases; unmatched junction nucleotides: 9. The CDR3 bases are TGTGCCAGCAGTCCTGCGGGCGGGAGGGGGGAGACCCAGTACTTC. Translation: CASSPAGGRGETQYF.

The chain couples TRBV5-4 to TRBJ2-3; TRBD1 matches at 9 bases. The CDR3 runs to 16 residues. The germline V gene has CDR1 SGHNT and CDR2 YYREEE (reference sequence). V gave up 5 bases and J gave up 0 bases; unmatched junction bases: 7. CDR3 residues: CASSWPGTGSTDTQYF. The DNA for the CDR3 is TGTGCCAGCAGTTGGCCGGGGACAGGGAGCACAGATACGCAGTATTTT.

The chain joins TRBV11-2 to TRBJ2-6; D is perhaps TRBD1 (6 bases). The CDR3 has 15 residues. V lost 5 bases, J lost 0 bases, and 8 bases lay in between. Germline CDR1 SGHAT, CDR2 FQNNGV. DNA for the CDR3: TGTGCCAGCAGCCGACAGGTCTCTGGGGCCAACGTCCTGACTTTC. It codes for CASSRQVSGANVLTF.

This chain connects TRBV7-9 to TRBJ2-1; 9 nucleotides line up with TRBD2. The CDR3 runs to 17 residues. Germline V CDR1 and CDR2: SEHNR, FQNEAQ (reference sequence). The V gene end was trimmed by 4 bases and the J gene end by 0 bases; junction bases not matched to a gene: 7. The CDR3 coding sequence is TGTGCCAGCAGCTCCCCTCCTAGCGGGATCTCCTACAATGAGCAGTTCTTC. It yields the protein CASSSPPSGISYNEQFF.

This chain uses TRBV18 with TRBJ2-5; 10 bases match TRBD1. Germline-derived CDR1 and CDR2 are KGHSH and LQKENI. CDR3 length: 16 residues. Trimming removed 6 bases from V and 5 bases from J; junction bases left unmatched: 12. CDR3 in DNA: TGTGCCAGCTCGTCACCCGGGACAGGGGTCAGGGAGACCCAGTACTTC. Translating it yields CASSSPGTGVRETQYF.

The rearrangement joins TRBV7-2 to TRBJ1-2, with 7 bases aligning to TRBD1. The CDR3 is 13 residues long. CDR1 is SGHTA and CDR2 is FQGNSA in the germline V gene. V gave up 5 bases and J gave up 4 bases; unmatched junction bases: 4. As DNA, the CDR3 is TGTGCCAGCAGCCAGGGACAGTTCTATGGCTACACCTTC. This translates into CASSQGQFYGYTF.

The chain is built from TRBV5-5 and TRBJ2-1, with 7 bases aligning to TRBD2. CDR3 size: 14 residues. J was trimmed by 1 base and V by 9 bases; bases with no gene match: 7. Germline-derived CDR1 and CDR2 are SGHKS and YYEKEE (reference sequence). CDR3 sequence reads: CAMGAGLSYNEQFF. The DNA of the CDR3 is TGTGCCATGGGAGCGGGACTATCCTACAATGAGCAGTTCTTC.

This clone has a handful of counts. A junction boundary mismatches the germline segment, possibly from a read error. This chain connects TRBV19 to TRBJ1-1, with D hard to call. The germline V gene encodes CDR1 LNHDA and CDR2 SQIVND (reference sequence). CDR3 length equals 14 residues. CDR3: CASSMDGEREIRIF. The CDR3 nucleotides are TGTGCCAGTAGTATGGACGGGGAGCGGGAGATAAGAATCTTT.

This clone appeared a single time. As DNA, the CDR3 is TGTGCCAGCAGCCCACAGGGGGTGCAAGAGACCCAGTACTTC. Protein sequence: CASSPQGVQETQYF. This chain connects TRBV7-3 to TRBJ2-5; 8 bases are a match to TRBD1. The germline V gene encodes CDR1 SGHTA and CDR2 FQGTGA. The V gene end was trimmed by 5 bases and the J gene end by 2 bases; junction bases not matched to a gene: 4. The CDR3 length is 14 residues.

A few counts support this clone. The rearrangement joins TRBV27 to TRBJ2-1, with 7 nucleotides matching TRBD1. Losses at the gene ends were 10 bases for V and 3 bases for J; bases not matched to a gene: 6. The CDR3 is 13 amino acids. Germline CDR1 reads MNHEY; CDR2 reads SMNVEV (reference sequence). The CDR3, as DNA: TGTGCCACTACGGGACAGAACTACAATGAGCAGTTCTTC. Encoded protein: CATTGQNYNEQFF.

The chain combines TRBV14 with TRBJ2-3, with a weak D call TRBD2 (5 bases). CDR3 size: 19 residues. Looked up from germline, CDR1 is SGHDN and CDR2 is FVKESK. V was shortened by 0 bases and J by 2 bases, with 21 bases between the two germline ends. CDR3 region: CASSQDMRASQLLTDTQYF. CDR3 nucleotide sequence: TGTGCCAGCAGCCAAGATATGAGGGCTAGCCAACTACTCACAGATACGCAGTATTTT.

This sequence joins TRBV7-6 and TRBJ2-5; the D gene is possibly TRBD1 (6 bases). The CDR3 spans 16 residues. Trimming removed 1 base at V and 5 bases at J, with 17 bases between. Germline lookup yields CDR1 SGHVS and CDR2 FNYEAQ. The CDR3 nucleotides are TGTGCCAGCAGCTTAGGGTTCCGGGACAAAGGGGAGACCCAGTACTTC. Translating gives CASSLGFRDKGETQYF. Complete variable domain (other parts from reference TRBV7-6 and TRBJ2-5): GAGVSQSPRYKVTKRGQDVALRCDPISGHVSLYWYRQALGQGPEFLTYFNYEAQQDKSGLPNDRFSAERPEGSISTLTIQRTEQRDSAMYRCASSLGFRDKGETQYFGPGTRLLVL.

The chain combines TRBV11-2 with TRBJ2-5, with D perhaps TRBD2 (6 bases). In germline, CDR1 is SGHAT, CDR2 FQNNGV. Trimming removed 0 bases at V and 3 bases at J, with 14 bases between. CDR3 length: 16 amino acids. The CDR3 nucleotides read TGTGCCAGCAGCTTAGATATCCCGGGAGTGAAAGAGACCCAGTACTTC. Its translation is CASSLDIPGVKETQYF. Together with reference TRBV11-2 and TRBJ2-5, the CDR3 gives the full variable domain: EAGVAQSPRYKIIEKRQSVAFWCNPISGHATLYWYQQILGQGPKLLIQFQNNGVVDDSQLPKDRFSAERLKGVDSTLKIQPAKLEDSAVYLCASSLDIPGVKETQYFGPGTRLLVL.

The chain combines TRBV18 with TRBJ2-1, with TRBD2 matching 14 bases. Germline lookup yields CDR1 KGHSH and CDR2 LQKENI. Trimming removed 3 bases from V and 1 base from J; junction bases left unmatched: 8. This CDR3 has 19 residues. CDR3 in DNA: TGTGCCAGCTCACCGGCCGGGACTAGCGGGAGAGGGTCCTACAATGAGCAGTTCTTC. Its protein is CASSPAGTSGRGSYNEQFF.